Shown below are 15 T cell receptor beta chains from a single sample sequenced in a study of T cells after yellow fever vaccination. TCRdb recomputed calls from the 5' RACE reads with MiXCR, one row per CDR3 protein. This sample carries roughly 180,000 distinct CDR3 sequences, approximately 6.2% of them seen once, and the ten largest clones take 2.9%. The source was CD4+ T cells sorted from PBMCs, collected on the day of the first yellow fever vaccination. The source is a man aged 18 to 30 who received the YFV17D yellow fever vaccine.

This clonotype has a handful of counts. The rearrangement links TRBV7-2 to TRBJ2-4; tentative D call: TRBD2 (5 bases). V lost 0 bases to trimming and J lost 2 bases, with 14 bases between them. The CDR3 consists of 17 residues. Germline V lookup: CDR1 SGHTA, CDR2 FQGNSA. The CDR3 nucleotides read TGTGCCAGCAGCTTAGCGTGGTCGGGGATTACCAAAAACATTCAGTACTTC. Translated: CASSLAWSGITKNIQYF.

This clonotype was recorded many times. This chain connects TRBV12-3 or TRBV12-4 to TRBJ1-2; D gene ambiguous. Deletions cut 3 bases from V and 10 bases from J, with 12 bases between. The CDR3 totals 12 residues. CDR3 amino acids: CASSFAKGYYTF. The CDR3 coding sequence is TGTGCCAGCAGTTTCGCGAAGGGATACTACACCTTC.

The rearrangement uses TRBV12-3 or TRBV12-4 and TRBJ1-2; D is unresolved. V shed 7 bases and J shed 2 bases, with 11 bases lying between them. This CDR3 spans 13 amino acids. This chain's CDR3 is CASTKWENYGYTF. In nucleotides, the CDR3 is TGTGCCAGCACGAAATGGGAGAACTATGGCTACACCTTC.

This clonotype was seen only a few times. The chain couples TRBV12-3 or TRBV12-4 to TRBJ1-6; D uncertain. CDR3 length: 16 amino acids. V lost 3 bases to trimming and J lost 10 bases, with 19 bases between them. The chain's CDR3 is CASSFEVARVTSPLHF. CDR3 bases: TGTGCCAGCAGTTTTGAGGTGGCCCGGGTAACGTCACCCCTCCACTTT.

The rearrangement joins TRBV30 to TRBJ1-6; D is unresolved. Trimming removed 3 bases from V and 0 bases from J, with 9 bases in between. From germline, CDR1 is GTSNPN and CDR2 SVGIG (reference sequence). The CDR3 spans 15 residues. The CDR3 sequence is CAWSPQVSYNSPLHF. CDR3 in DNA: TGTGCCTGGAGCCCCCAGGTCTCCTATAATTCACCCCTCCACTTT.

This clonotype was detected only a few times. V is TRBV19 and J is TRBJ1-2; a possible D gene is TRBD1 (5 bases). The V gene lost 11 bases and the J gene lost 9 bases, with 22 bases spanning the gap. This CDR3 comprises 13 residues. Per germline, CDR1 LNHDA and CDR2 SQIVND (reference sequence). CDR3 coding DNA: TGTGCCTCACAAGGGACGGCCGGGTCCAGCTACACCTTC. Translation gives CASQGTAGSSYTF. Full variable domain (outside the CDR3, taken from reference TRBV19 and TRBJ1-2): DGGITQSPKYLFRKEGQNVTLSCEQNLNHDAMYWYRQDPGQGLRLIYYSQIVNDFQKGDIAEGYSVSREKKESFPLTVTSAQKNPTAFYLCASQGTAGSSYTFGSGTRLTVV.

This clonotype was observed many times. The gene calls are TRBV7-8 and TRBJ2-5; possibly TRBD1 or TRBD2 for D (5 bases each). The V gene lost 2 bases and the J gene lost 1 base, with 8 bases spanning the gap. Germline V CDR1 and CDR2: SGHVS, FQNEAQ. The CDR3 contains 14 residues. CDR3 amino acids: CASSLRGSQETQYF. In DNA, the CDR3 is TGTGCCAGCAGCTTACGGGGCAGCCAAGAGACCCAGTACTTC.

The sample holds many counts of this clonotype. The chain is built from TRBV5-6 and TRBJ2-3; maybe TRBD2 (6 bases). V was trimmed by 0 bases and J by 3 bases, leaving 14 bases between them. Germline CDR1 is SGHDT and CDR2 is YYEEEE. This CDR3 region has 16 residues. The CDR3 reads CASSLVPGGITDTQYF. DNA of the CDR3: TGTGCCAGCAGCTTGGTTCCCGGGGGAATTACAGATACGCAGTATTTT.

This clonotype was seen repeatedly, ten times or more. This rearrangement joins TRBV4-3 to TRBJ2-6; D uncertain. V lost 0 bases and J 0 bases, leaving 6 bases between the germline ends. From germline, CDR1 is LGHNA and CDR2 YSLEER. The CDR3 length is 16 residues. CDR3 residues: CASSQDVASGANVLTF. The CDR3 DNA reads TGCGCCAGCAGCCAAGATGTCGCCTCTGGGGCCAACGTCCTGACTTTC.

The chain combines TRBV11-2 with TRBJ2-5, with D unclear. This CDR3 is 16 amino acids long. Trimming shortened V by 1 base and J by 2 bases, and 14 bases separated the two germline ends. The V gene's germline CDR1 is SGHAT and CDR2 FQNNGV. This CDR3 is CASSLGLQNDQETQYF. The CDR3 region has the DNA TGTGCCAGCAGCTTAGGTCTTCAGAATGATCAAGAGACCCAGTACTTC.

This clonotype has ten or more counts. The V gene is TRBV4-1, the J gene TRBJ2-3, with 7 nucleotides matching TRBD1. Germline V gene data show CDR1 as MGHRA and CDR2 as YSYEKL. CDR3 length: 14 residues. V was clipped by 9 bases and J by 7 bases; unmatched bases: 13. The CDR3 DNA reads as TGCGCCAGTTCGCCTGACAGGGTCTATAATACGCAGTATTTT. Encoded protein: CASSPDRVYNTQYF.

This clonotype was picked up a small number of times. The rearrangement joins TRBV7-6 to TRBJ1-1; no clear D. Trimming took off 2 bases at V and 1 base at J, with 8 bases between the two ends. The CDR3 is 14 amino acids. CDR1 SGHVS and CDR2 FNYEAQ come from the germline V gene. The CDR3 DNA is TGTGCCAGCAGCTTACGGGAGGGGAACACTGAAGCTTTCTTT. It translates to CASSLREGNTEAFF.

This clonotype was picked up a small number of times. The chain joins TRBV5-8 to TRBJ2-6, with D possibly being TRBD1 (6 bases). This CDR3 region has 17 residues. Deletions cut 0 bases from V and 0 bases from J, with 10 bases between. Germline assignment: CDR1 SGHTS and CDR2 YDEGEE. CDR3 DNA sequence: TGTGCCAGCAGCTTGGTCCAGGGACACTCTGGGGCCAACGTCCTGACTTTC. It yields the protein CASSLVQGHSGANVLTF.

This clonotype was seen only a few times. This chain uses TRBV30 with TRBJ2-1, with a weak D call TRBD1 (6 bases). The CDR3 consists of 15 residues. Trimming removed 4 bases from V and 1 base from J, with 14 bases in between. The germline gives CDR1 GTSNPN, CDR2 SVGIG (reference sequence). For the CDR3, the DNA is TGTGCCTGGATCGACGGGACACCTTCCTACAATGAGCAGTTCTTC. It specifies CAWIDGTPSYNEQFF.

The chain couples TRBV20-1 to TRBJ2-7; 8 bases align to TRBD1. V lost 2 bases and J lost 5; bases outside the gene matches: 8. Germline V lookup: CDR1 DFQATT, CDR2 SNEGSKA (reference sequence). The length of the CDR3 is 14 residues. CDR3 nucleotides: TGCAGTGCTAGACCACAGGGGGTTAAGGACGAGCAGTACTTC. As protein: CSARPQGVKDEQYF.